Presented here are 20 T cell receptor beta chains from one specimen sequenced in a study of T cell repertoires in cytomegalovirus infection. TCRdb re-called the reads with MiXCR, one entry per CDR3 protein. The sample carries 900,000 to 950,000 distinct CDR3 sequences, around 32% recorded once. These receptors' targets are unknown. Source: cultured CD8+ T cells from PBMCs, taken from culture after CMV antigen stimulation. Receptors were obtained from a human donor in good health (CMV status not recorded). Some clones in this sample may be carry-over from other donors' samples.

V is TRBV9 and J is TRBJ2-5; weak D call: TRBD2 (6 bases). The CDR3 extends over 15 amino acids. Trimming left V 0 bases short and J 5 bases short, with 14 bases between. Germline loops: CDR1 SGDLS, CDR2 YYNGEE. The CDR3 nucleotides read TGTGCCAGCAGCGTAGAGGTGGGGGGTACGGAGACCCAGTACTTC. This translates into CASSVEVGGTETQYF.

This clonotype was found a few times. This chain uses TRBV7-3 with TRBJ1-1, with D uncertain. The CDR3 loop spans 14 amino acids. The V gene's germline CDR1 is SGHTA and CDR2 FQGTGA. Trimming removed 2 bases from V and 3 bases from J, with 10 bases in between. In DNA, the CDR3 is TGTGCCAGCAGCTTAGGCTTCGGGCACACTGAAGCTTTCTTT. Translation gives CASSLGFGHTEAFF.

This chain joins TRBV6-5 and TRBJ1-2; D ambiguous. V dropped 2 bases and J dropped 2 bases, with 6 bases sitting between them. The CDR3 is 13 residues long. In germline, CDR1 is MNHEY, CDR2 SVGAGI. The CDR3 nucleotides read TGTGCCAGCAGTTACCACGACAACTATGGCTACACCTTC. Translation gives CASSYHDNYGYTF.

Comment on this clonotype: This may come from a read error, since a much larger clone is one base off. The chain combines TRBV7-2 with TRBJ2-1; D not certain. This CDR3 contains 14 residues. Trimming took off 4 bases at V and 6 bases at J, with 13 bases between the two ends. Germline-derived CDR1 and CDR2 are SGHTA and FQGNSA. The CDR3 spells CASSSPIGFNEQFF. DNA for the CDR3: TGTGCCAGCAGCTCTCCGATAGGGTTCAATGAGCAGTTCTTC.

The chain employs TRBV12-3 or TRBV12-4 and TRBJ1-1; 7 bases line up with TRBD1. The CDR3 is made up of 20 amino acids. With V trimmed by 3 bases and J by 1 base, 20 bases remained unmatched. The CDR3 region has the DNA TGTGCCAGCAGTTTTAACATTCCCGGGCGGTGGGGACAGAAGAACACTGAAGCTTTCTTT. It encodes CASSFNIPGRWGQKNTEAFF.

This clonotype occurred many times. The J gene is TRBJ1-2, the V gene TRBV7-9; a possible D gene is TRBD1 (5 bases). Germline loops: CDR1 SEHNR, CDR2 FQNEAQ (reference sequence). Trimming took 2 bases from V and 4 from J, leaving 14 bases between them. The CDR3 spans 15 residues. The CDR3 sequence: CASSLSEEGSYGYTF. The CDR3 region has the DNA TGTGCCAGCAGCTTAAGTGAGGAGGGGTCCTATGGCTACACCTTC.

This clonotype has only one observation. J is TRBJ2-1 and V is TRBV11-3, with 12 bases lining up with TRBD2. Germline assignment: CDR1 SGHNT and CDR2 YENEEA. With V trimmed by 4 bases and J by 9 bases, 10 bases remained unmatched. The CDR3 is made up of 16 amino acids. The CDR3 is CASSSEASGGAFEQFF. CDR3 nucleotide sequence: TGTGCCAGCAGCTCGGAAGCTAGCGGGGGGGCGTTTGAGCAGTTCTTC.

This chain uses TRBV19 with TRBJ2-7; D ambiguous. V lost 0 bases and J lost 4, with 10 bases in between. The germline V gene has CDR1 LNHDA and CDR2 SQIVND (reference sequence). The CDR3 length is 14 residues. DNA of the CDR3: TGTGCCAGTAGTATAGATCTATCGTCTTACGAGCAGTACTTC. It codes for CASSIDLSSYEQYF.

This clonotype was seen repeatedly, ten times or more. V gene TRBV7-6 combines with J gene TRBJ2-1; 12 bases map to TRBD2. V trimming: 4 bases; J trimming: 5 bases; junction bases outside the gene matches: 9. The CDR3 runs 17 residues. CDR1 is SGHVS and CDR2 is FNYEAQ in the germline V gene. Here the CDR3 DNA reads TGTGCCAGCAGCTCCGTCCTAGCGGGGGGGGCCCACAATGAGCAGTTCTTC. Translating gives CASSSVLAGGAHNEQFF.

This clonotype has a count of ten or more. The chain recombines TRBV7-8 with TRBJ2-2; no firm D call. Germline V gene data show CDR1 as SGHVS and CDR2 as FQNEAQ. V lost 4 bases and J 0 bases, leaving 9 bases between the germline ends. The CDR3 covers 15 residues. In DNA form, the CDR3 reads TGTGCCAGCAGCTCTACGGTTCCGAACACCGGGGAGCTGTTTTTT. This gives the protein CASSSTVPNTGELFF. The whole variable domain, filled in from reference TRBV7-8 and TRBJ2-2, reads GAGVSQSPRYKVAKRGQDVALRCDPISGHVSLFWYQQALGQGPEFLTYFQNEAQLDKSGLPSDRFFAERPEGSVSTLKIQRTQQEDSAVYLCASSSTVPNTGELFFGEGSRLTVL.

This clonotype appeared a few times. The chain links TRBV12-5 to TRBJ2-1; no firm D call. The CDR3 runs 13 residues. Deletions cut 4 bases from V and 3 bases from J, with 7 bases between. CDR1 LGHNT and CDR2 FRNRAP come from the germline V gene. The CDR3 DNA reads TGTGCTAGTGGTTACTCCATCTACAATGAGCAGTTCTTC. Its protein product is CASGYSIYNEQFF.

The V and J genes are TRBV20-1 and TRBJ1-6; 8 nucleotides agree with TRBD1. Germline V gene sequence: CDR1 DFQATT, CDR2 SNEGSKA (reference sequence). The CDR3 covers 16 residues. After removal of 6 bases from V and 2 bases from J, the junction contained 9 bases not matched to a gene. The CDR3 loop reads CSAETGEEPYNSPLHF. In DNA form, the CDR3 reads TGCAGTGCGGAGACAGGGGAAGAACCCTATAATTCACCCCTCCACTTT.

The chain joins TRBV5-5 to TRBJ2-7; TRBD2 matches at 9 bases. After removal of 0 bases from V and 9 bases from J, the junction contained 13 bases not matched to a gene. This CDR3 is 16 amino acids long. From germline, CDR1 is SGHKS and CDR2 YYEKEE (reference sequence). Here the CDR3 reads CASSLEAPSGATGQYV. In DNA, the CDR3 is TGTGCCAGCAGCTTGGAGGCGCCTAGCGGGGCGACCGGGCAGTACGTC.

The genes are TRBV28 and TRBJ1-5, with TRBD1 identical over 11 bases. The CDR3 contains 16 residues. Trimming cost V 2 bases and J 5 bases; bases outside gene matches: 5. Germline-derived CDR1 and CDR2 are MDHEN and SYDVKM. The CDR3: CASSLAGQGDDQPQHF. The CDR3 DNA sequence: TGTGCCAGCAGTTTAGCGGGACAGGGGGACGATCAGCCCCAGCATTTT.

The chain is built from TRBV7-6 and TRBJ2-2; D remains unclear. This CDR3 contains 15 residues. Germline V gives CDR1 SGHVS, CDR2 FNYEAQ. V lost 3 bases to trimming and J lost 3 bases, with 11 bases between them. In nucleotides, the CDR3 is TGTGCCAGCAGCTTTAATAGACCTGACACCGGGGAGCTGTTTTTT. Translated: CASSFNRPDTGELFF.

The chain is built from TRBV6-6 and TRBJ2-2; TRBD1 agrees at 9 bases. Germline-derived CDR1 and CDR2 are MNHNY and SVGAGI (reference sequence). Trimming at V came to 0 bases and at J to 0 bases, leaving 17 bases not matched to a gene. This CDR3 has 22 residues. CDR3 in amino acids: CASSYSRVSLVGQGSNTGELFF. In DNA form, the CDR3 reads TGTGCCAGCAGTTACTCGAGGGTATCGCTAGTAGGACAGGGGTCGAACACCGGGGAGCTGTTTTTT.

This clonotype appeared a few times. V gene TRBV7-8 combines with J gene TRBJ2-2; D uncertain. V lost 5 bases to trimming and J lost 3 bases, with 13 bases between them. CDR3 length equals 15 residues. Looked up from germline, CDR1 is SGHVS and CDR2 is FQNEAQ. CDR3 amino acids: CASSLVPGHTGELFF. Written as DNA, the CDR3 is TGTGCCAGCAGCCTCGTCCCGGGTCACACCGGGGAGCTGTTTTTT.

This clonotype was counted a few times. J is TRBJ2-7 and V is TRBV7-9, with D perhaps matching TRBD1 or TRBD2 (5 bases each). This CDR3 region has 14 residues. Deletions cut 5 bases from V and 4 bases from J, with 15 bases between. Germline V CDR1 and CDR2: SEHNR, FQNEAQ (reference sequence). The CDR3: CASSATGLMYEQYV. CDR3 nucleotides: TGTGCCAGCAGCGCAACGGGGCTTATGTACGAGCAGTACGTC.

This clonotype was observed a handful of times. The chain has TRBV27 and TRBJ2-3; D is possibly TRBD1 (5 bases). Germline values: CDR1 MNHEY, CDR2 SMNVEV (reference sequence). The CDR3 is made up of 13 amino acids. Between the trimmed V and J ends, which lost 7 bases and 2 bases, there was a span of 10 bases. Here the CDR3 DNA reads TGTGCCAGCATGGTCAGGGTCACAGATACGCAGTATTTT. Its translation is CASMVRVTDTQYF.

V is TRBV20-1 and J is TRBJ1-2, with D maybe TRBD1 (6 bases). CDR1 DFQATT and CDR2 SNEGSKA come from the germline V gene (reference sequence). The CDR3 covers 13 residues. V gave up 6 bases and J gave up 9 bases, with 20 bases separating them. The chain's CDR3 is CSAWGRGLERYTF. In DNA, the CDR3 is TGCAGTGCCTGGGGGCGGGGGCTGGAGCGCTACACCTTC.